This TCR beta chain was sequenced in a study of T cells in Graves' hyperthyroidism and ophthalmopathy. Amplified TCR beta CDR3 regions derived from RNA transcripts. The HTBI primer set drove a first-round RT-PCR of the TCR CDR3. TCRdb re-analysed the multiplex PCR reads in MiXCR, keeping a single row per CDR3 protein. The table records hundreds of thousands of distinct CDR3 sequences, around 24% of them present only once. This clonotype was picked up many times. Its antigen is not identified. Germline CDR1 SGHAT, CDR2 FQNNGV. With 4 bases removed from V and 4 bases from J, the gap between germline ends came to 14 bases. The CDR3 loop spans 16 amino acids. Study-level results: For ophthalmopathy, model prediction preceded onset by a median about 6.4 months.

Sequenced input: blood. The genes are TRBV11-2 and TRBJ2-6, with D hard to call. This clonotype was sampled from a woman aged 40-49 years with Graves' ophthalmopathy. CDR3 nucleotides: TGTGCCAGCAGCTCCCTGACGGCCTCGGGGGCCAACGTCCTGACTTTC. Its translation is CASSSLTASGANVLTF.